This T cell receptor beta chain was recorded in a study of cytomegalovirus exposure and HLA in healthy donors. Overall study findings and caveats: Later, an analysis found that TCR clusters from the first cohort tended to co-occur in the 90 to 150 validation repertoires. While the bulk of TCR sequences proved rare, some public TCRs turned up in many donors. Listed as cytomegalovirus-associated were over 150 TCR beta chains.

Looked up from germline, CDR1 is KGHSH and CDR2 is LQKENI. The CDR3 runs to 15 residues. V trimming: 1 base; J trimming: 5 bases; junction bases outside the gene matches: 2. This clone was found a few times. Its cognate antigen is unknown. Assay used: immunoSEQ multiplex PCR; TCRdb lists only in-frame clones, some missing. The top ten clones hold about 0.85% of a sample with 260,000 or so clones, around 87% of them seen once. The receptor was isolated from a young woman in good health and CMV-seronegative. The J gene is TRBJ1-6, the V gene TRBV18, with 7 positions matching TRBD1. Sequenced sample: PBMCs. CDR3 sequence: CASSPRQGNNSPLHF. CDR3 nucleotide sequence: TGTGCCAGCTCACCACGACAGGGAAATAATTCACCCCTCCACTTT.